The rows below give T cell receptor beta chains drawn from one sample of a study of T cells after yellow fever vaccination. Using its own MiXCR run on the 5' RACE reads, TCRdb lists one record per CDR3 protein. The sample holds around 68,000 distinct CDR3 sequences, around 7.8% seen once. Material: CD8+ T cells sorted from PBMCs, obtained 10 days after the first yellow fever vaccination. These receptors were taken from a man between 18 and 29 years old who received the YFV17D yellow fever vaccine. The CDR3 runs from the conserved cysteine through the conserved F or W. Fields, in order: J gene, D gene, clone size, V gene, CDR3 protein, CDR3 DNA. The D gene is left open where the match is weak. Clone size is not always given. Where it is, it says once, few, many or a class for expanded clones.

>TRBJ1-1|.|many|TRBV12-3/TRBV12-4
CASSSETVNTEAFF
TGTGCCAGCAGTTCGGAGACGGTGAACACTGAAGCTTTCTTT
>TRBJ1-2|.|many|TRBV5-6
CASSLDRHNYGYTF
TGTGCCAGCAGCCTCGACAGGCACAACTATGGCTACACCTTC
>TRBJ1-5|.|many|TRBV14
CASSQWGSNQPQHF
TGTGCCAGCAGCCAATGGGGAAGCAATCAGCCCCAGCATTTT
>TRBJ1-1|.|.|TRBV7-2
CASSLGAGLMNTEAFF
TGTGCCAGCAGCTTAGGTGCGGGGTTGATGAACACTGAAGCTTTCTTT
>TRBJ2-1|.|many|TRBV2
CASSSAGGGNEQFF
TGTGCCAGCAGCTCGGCAGGAGGGGGTAATGAGCAGTTCTTC
>TRBJ1-2|TRBD1|many|TRBV29-1
CSVNTGGGRLDYTF
TGCAGCGTTAATACAGGGGGCGGCAGGCTAGACTACACCTTC
>TRBJ2-2|TRBD1|many|TRBV27
CASSPGQGVGELFF
TGTGCCAGCAGCCCGGGACAGGGGGTCGGGGAGCTGTTTTTT
>TRBJ2-7|.|.|TRBV5-1
CASSLRRGGSYEQYF
TGCGCCAGCAGCTTAAGGCGGGGTGGCTCCTACGAGCAGTACTTC
>TRBJ1-2|.|many|TRBV27
CASSPLTRDERYTF
TGTGCCAGCAGTCCTCTAACCCGGGACGAACGCTACACCTTC
>TRBJ2-3|.|few|TRBV6-4
CASSKSVRSTDTQYF
TGTGCCAGCAGCAAGAGCGTCCGGAGCACAGATACGCAGTATTTT
>TRBJ2-3|.|few|TRBV28
CASSPRLELDTQYF
TGTGCCAGCAGTCCTCGACTAGAATTGGATACGCAGTATTTT
>TRBJ1-4|.|few|TRBV5-1
CASSPGSSNEKLFF
TGCGCCAGCAGCCCGGGGAGCAGTAATGAAAAACTGTTTTTT
>TRBJ2-3|TRBD2|.|TRBV5-6
CASSFAGVADTQYF
TGTGCCAGCAGCTTTGCGGGGGTGGCAGATACGCAGTATTTT
>TRBJ2-3|.|many|TRBV12-3/TRBV12-4
CASSLVTATDTQYF
TGTGCCAGCAGTTTAGTGACAGCGACAGATACGCAGTATTTT
>TRBJ2-2|.|medium-sized|TRBV9
CASSVGEQPNTGELFF
TGTGCCAGCAGCGTAGGGGAACAGCCGAACACCGGGGAGCTGTTTTTT
>TRBJ2-5|TRBD2|few|TRBV11-2
CASSLELAGEETQYF
TGTGCCAGCAGCTTAGAACTAGCGGGTGAAGAGACCCAGTACTTC
>TRBJ2-3|.|many|TRBV12-3/TRBV12-4
CASSQTASTDTQYF
TGTGCCAGCAGTCAGACAGCTAGCACAGATACGCAGTATTTT
>TRBJ2-5|.|many|TRBV20-1
CSARDSGRTQETQYF
TGCAGTGCTAGAGATTCGGGGCGGACCCAAGAGACCCAGTACTTC
>TRBJ2-1|.|.|TRBV7-9
CASSLGLLNEQFF
TGTGCCAGCAGCTTAGGTCTCCTCAATGAGCAGTTCTTC
>TRBJ2-4|.|many|TRBV5-6
CASSLQVPLAKNIQYF
TGTGCCAGCAGCTTGCAGGTACCCCTAGCCAAAAACATTCAGTACTTC
>TRBJ2-2|.|.|TRBV5-1
CASSPLRSESNTGELFF
TGCGCCAGCAGCCCCCTCCGGTCGGAATCGAACACCGGGGAGCTGTTTTTT
>TRBJ2-2|TRBD1|many|TRBV19
CASKGQGDTGELFF
TGTGCCAGTAAGGGACAGGGGGACACCGGGGAGCTGTTTTTT
>TRBJ2-1|TRBD2|.|TRBV4-1
CASSQDLAGGPRNEQFF
TGCGCCAGCAGCCAAGACCTAGCGGGGGGGCCGAGGAATGAGCAGTTCTTC
>TRBJ2-6|.|many|TRBV10-3
CAIGGKGAGANVLTF
TGTGCCATCGGCGGAAAGGGAGCCGGGGCCAACGTCCTGACTTTC
>TRBJ2-3|.|.|TRBV5-6
CASSPAGATSTDTQYF
TGTGCCAGCAGCCCCGCGGGGGCGACTAGCACAGATACGCAGTATTTT
>TRBJ1-1|TRBD1|.|TRBV3-1
CASSQAARGPNTEAFF
TGTGCCAGCAGCCAAGCGGCCAGGGGGCCGAACACTGAAGCTTTCTTT
>TRBJ2-5|TRBD1|.|TRBV10-2
CASRLTRQGASSETQYF
TGCGCCAGCAGGCTGACACGACAGGGGGCTTCTTCGGAGACCCAGTACTTC
>TRBJ2-7|.|many|TRBV4-2
CASSQEGTPHYEQYF
TGTGCCAGCAGCCAAGAGGGGACACCACACTACGAGCAGTACTTC
>TRBJ2-4|TRBD1|few|TRBV4-3
CASSSGQGNIQYF
TGCGCCAGCAGCTCTGGACAGGGGAACATTCAGTACTTC
>TRBJ2-1|.|many|TRBV7-9
CASSLVPARLNFDEQFF
TGTGCCAGCAGCTTAGTACCTGCTCGACTAAATTTCGATGAGCAGTTCTTC
>TRBJ2-7|TRBD1|.|TRBV18
CASSLRTGVDHEQYF
TGTGCCAGCTCACTTAGGACAGGGGTGGACCACGAGCAGTACTTC
>TRBJ2-3|.|few|TRBV5-5
CASSPPFASTDTQYF
TGTGCCAGCAGCCCCCCCTTCGCGAGCACAGATACGCAGTATTTT
>TRBJ2-7|TRBD2|many|TRBV15
CATSRDGASGGAYEQYF
TGTGCCACCAGCAGAGATGGAGCTAGCGGGGGGGCCTACGAGCAGTACTTC
>TRBJ1-1|.|.|TRBV28
CASSSVQAPEAFF
TGTGCCAGCAGCTCTGTACAGGCGCCTGAAGCTTTCTTT
>TRBJ1-3|TRBD1|few|TRBV7-9
CASSRTGGGNTIYF
TGTGCCAGCAGCCGGACAGGCGGGGGAAACACCATATATTTT
>TRBJ1-3|.|.|TRBV7-2
CASSLTGLSGNTIYF
TGTGCCAGCAGCTTAACAGGGCTGTCTGGAAACACCATATATTTT
>TRBJ2-1|.|many|TRBV4-3
CASSQEFRRNEQFF
TGCGCCAGCAGCCAAGAGTTCAGGCGAAATGAGCAGTTCTTC
>TRBJ2-5|.|many|TRBV7-9
CASSLEVETQYF
TGTGCCAGCAGCTTAGAGGTAGAGACCCAGTACTTC
>TRBJ1-2|.|.|TRBV29-1
CSVDDWINYGYTF
TGCAGCGTTGACGACTGGATTAACTATGGCTACACCTTC
>TRBJ2-3|.|.|TRBV4-2
CASSQDYRARAAASDTQYF
TGTGCCAGCAGCCAAGATTATCGAGCCAGGGCGGCCGCATCGGATACGCAGTATTTT
>TRBJ2-5|TRBD2|.|TRBV20-1
CSARFSGGAEETQYF
TGCAGTGCTAGGTTCAGCGGGGGGGCGGAAGAGACCCAGTACTTC
>TRBJ1-1|TRBD1|once|TRBV7-6
CVSSWTTGPGTEAFF
TGTGTCAGCAGCTGGACGACAGGGCCGGGCACTGAAGCTTTCTTT
>TRBJ2-6|.|many|TRBV6-1
CASSEAGSGANVLTF
TGTGCCAGCAGTGAAGCAGGGTCTGGGGCCAACGTCCTGACTTTC
>TRBJ2-3|.|.|TRBV14
CASSQEGSNTQYF
TGTGCCAGCAGCCAAGAGGGTAGCAATACGCAGTATTTT
>TRBJ1-2|.|many|TRBV5-5
CASSLDSQYGYTF
TGTGCCAGCAGCTTGGATTCGCAGTATGGCTACACCTTC